This TCR beta chain derives from a study of blood T cell repertoires in COVID-19. About the study: Both acute and convalescent COVID-19 samples were obtained from the United States, Italy and Spain. T cells, B-cell-depleted T cells, or PBMCs provided the cDNA or gDNA that served as material.

Germline V CDR1 and CDR2: SEHNR, FQNEAQ (reference sequence). There are 14 residues in the CDR3. V was trimmed by 3 bases and J by 11 bases, leaving 20 bases between them. Original methodology: Counts of nucleated cells, estimated from reference gene primer amplification, were obtained. Method: immunoSEQ multiplex PCR; TCRdb's copy keeps in-frame clones and lacks some. V and J calls plus clone size are reproduced from that table; the DNA served to infer D and trimming. Here the sample spans over 55,000 clones, about 90% being singletons. The receptor's source is a human donor in a cohort sampled during active COVID-19. Sequencing was carried out using peripheral blood. The V call is TRBV7-9, the J call TRBJ2-7; D is uncertain. The CDR3 here is CASSFYPDPPREYF. The CDR3 DNA sequence: TGTGCCAGCAGCTTTTACCCGGATCCACCACGGGAGTACTTC. The entire variable domain, with the rest obtained from reference TRBV7-9 and TRBJ2-7, is as follows: DTGVSQNPRHKITKRGQNVTFRCDPISEHNRLYWYRQTLGQGPEFLTYFQNEAQLEKSRLLSDRFSAERPKGSFSTLEIQRTEQGDSAMYLCASSFYPDPPREYFGPGTRLTVT.